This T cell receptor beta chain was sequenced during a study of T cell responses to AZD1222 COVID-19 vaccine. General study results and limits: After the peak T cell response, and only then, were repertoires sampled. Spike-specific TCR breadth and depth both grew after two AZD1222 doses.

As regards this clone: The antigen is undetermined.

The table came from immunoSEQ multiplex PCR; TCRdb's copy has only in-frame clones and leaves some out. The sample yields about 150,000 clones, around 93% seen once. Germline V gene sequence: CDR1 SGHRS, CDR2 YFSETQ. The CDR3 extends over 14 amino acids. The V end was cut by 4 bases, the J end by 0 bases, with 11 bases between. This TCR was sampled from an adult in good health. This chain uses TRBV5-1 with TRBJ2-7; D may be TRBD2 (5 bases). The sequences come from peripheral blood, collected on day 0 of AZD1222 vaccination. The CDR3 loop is CASSPEDFSYEQYF. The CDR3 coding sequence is TGCGCCAGCAGCCCCGAGGACTTCTCCTACGAGCAGTACTTC.